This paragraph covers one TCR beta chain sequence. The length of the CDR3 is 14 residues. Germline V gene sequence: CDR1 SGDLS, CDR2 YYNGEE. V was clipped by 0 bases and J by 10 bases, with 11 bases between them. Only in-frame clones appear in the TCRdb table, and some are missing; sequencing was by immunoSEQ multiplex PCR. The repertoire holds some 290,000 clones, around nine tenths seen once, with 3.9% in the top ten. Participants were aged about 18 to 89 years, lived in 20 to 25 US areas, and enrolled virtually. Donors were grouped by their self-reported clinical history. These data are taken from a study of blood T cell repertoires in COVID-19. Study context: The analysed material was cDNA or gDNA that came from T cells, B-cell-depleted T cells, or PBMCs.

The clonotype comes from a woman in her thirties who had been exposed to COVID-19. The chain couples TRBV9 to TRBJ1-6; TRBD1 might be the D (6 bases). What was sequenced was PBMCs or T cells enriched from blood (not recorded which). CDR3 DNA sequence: TGTGCCAGCAGCGTAGGGGACATCGGCTCACCCCTCCACTTT. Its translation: CASSVGDIGSPLHF.